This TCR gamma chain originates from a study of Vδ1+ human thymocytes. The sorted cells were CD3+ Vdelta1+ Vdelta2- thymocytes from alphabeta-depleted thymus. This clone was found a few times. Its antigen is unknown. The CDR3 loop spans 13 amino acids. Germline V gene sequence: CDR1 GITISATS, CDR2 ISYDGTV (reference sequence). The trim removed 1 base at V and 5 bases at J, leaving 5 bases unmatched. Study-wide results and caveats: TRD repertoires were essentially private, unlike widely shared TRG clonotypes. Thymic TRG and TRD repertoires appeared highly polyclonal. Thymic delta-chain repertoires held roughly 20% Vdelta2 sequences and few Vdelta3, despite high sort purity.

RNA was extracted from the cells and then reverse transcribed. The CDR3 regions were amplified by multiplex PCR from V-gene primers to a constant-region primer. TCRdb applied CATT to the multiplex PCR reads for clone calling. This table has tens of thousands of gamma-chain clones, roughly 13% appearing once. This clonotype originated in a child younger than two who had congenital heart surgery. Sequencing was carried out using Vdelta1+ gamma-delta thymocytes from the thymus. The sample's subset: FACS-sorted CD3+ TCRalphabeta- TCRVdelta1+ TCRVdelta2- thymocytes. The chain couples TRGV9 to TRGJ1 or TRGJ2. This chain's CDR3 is CALWEVEDYKKLF. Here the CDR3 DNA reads TGTGCCTTGTGGGAGGTCGAGGATTATAAGAAACTCTTT.